The 19 T cell receptor beta chains below come from one sample, sequenced in a study of blood T cell repertoires in COVID-19. The protocol was immunoSEQ multiplex PCR, while the TCRdb copy is restricted to in-frame clones and leaves out a portion. The sample shows 200,000 to 300,000 clones, 80% to 90% of them seen only once. Specimen: peripheral blood. The receptors stem from a man aged 50 to 59 with acute or convalescent COVID-19.

This rearrangement joins TRBV24-1 to TRBJ1-3; 7 nucleotides agree with TRBD1. The length of the CDR3 is 16 residues. Germline trimming cut 2 bases from V and 0 bases from J; bases unmatched to any gene: 3. Germline CDR1 KGHDR, CDR2 SFDVKD. The chain's CDR3 is CATSDSAGGSGNTIYF. For the CDR3, the DNA is TGTGCCACCAGTGATTCCGCAGGGGGCTCTGGAAACACCATATATTTT.

V usage is TRBV24-1 and J usage is TRBJ2-3; TRBD1 matches at 9 bases. From germline, CDR1 is KGHDR and CDR2 SFDVKD. Trimming cost V 7 bases and J 6 bases; bases outside gene matches: 10. The CDR3 runs 15 residues. CDR3 protein: CATRGRGTGSDTQYF. The DNA for the CDR3 is TGTGCCACCAGGGGGAGAGGGACAGGGAGTGATACGCAGTATTTT.

This clone was seen more than once but under ten times. The chain carries TRBV5-1 and TRBJ2-5, with 9 bases aligning to TRBD2. This CDR3 has 17 amino acids. The V gene's germline CDR1 is SGHRS and CDR2 YFSETQ. The trim removed 4 bases at V and 2 bases at J, leaving 12 bases unmatched. CDR3 nucleotide sequence: TGCGCCAGCAGCCGACCAATAGCGGGGGAAAGTCAAGAGACCCAGTACTTC. Residues: CASSRPIAGESQETQYF.

In this sample, this clone turned up once. This chain uses TRBV6-5 with TRBJ1-5; 7 positions match TRBD1. This CDR3 has 15 amino acids. Germline V gene sequence: CDR1 MNHEY, CDR2 SVGAGI. J was trimmed by 4 bases and V by 6 bases; bases with no gene match: 9. CDR3 DNA sequence: TGTGCCAGCAGGCCGACGCACAGGGGTAATCAGCCCCAGCATTTT. Encoded protein: CASRPTHRGNQPQHF.

This clone has a handful of counts. The chain employs TRBV3-1 (or the pseudogene TRBV3-2) and TRBJ1-1, with a tentative D call TRBD1 (6 bases). The CDR3 contains 13 residues. Germline loops: CDR1 LGHDT, CDR2 YNNKEL (reference sequence). V shed 6 bases and J shed 0 bases, with 8 bases lying between them. The CDR3 protein is CASRQGMNTEAFF. The CDR3 DNA is TGTGCCAGCAGACAGGGAATGAACACTGAAGCTTTCTTT.

This chain links TRBV11-2 with TRBJ1-3, with 8 positions matching TRBD1. CDR3 length: 18 residues. The J segment lost 2 bases and the V segment lost 0 bases, leaving 9 bases of the junction unmatched. Germline loops: CDR1 SGHAT, CDR2 FQNNGV. In nucleotides, the CDR3 is TGTGCCAGCAGCTTAGACCCAGGACAGGGTGGTGCTGGAAACACCATATATTTT. It translates to CASSLDPGQGGAGNTIYF.

This chain uses TRBV6-5 with TRBJ1-1; D might be TRBD1 (6 bases). The CDR3 is made up of 16 amino acids. Trimming left V 2 bases short and J 1 base short, with 14 bases between. Germline CDR1 reads MNHEY; CDR2 reads SVGAGI. CDR3: CASSYLSRDKNTEAFF. The CDR3, as DNA: TGTGCCAGCAGTTACCTCTCCCGGGACAAGAACACTGAAGCTTTCTTT.

V usage is TRBV29-1 and J usage is TRBJ2-7, with D maybe TRBD1 (6 bases). The V and J ends lost 4 bases and 6 bases respectively, with 13 bases between them. Germline V gene sequence: CDR1 SQVTM, CDR2 ANQGSEA. This CDR3 contains 12 residues. The DNA of the CDR3 is TGCAGCGTTGCACAGGGATGGGGCGAGCAGTACTTC. Its translation: CSVAQGWGEQYF.

V and J are TRBV12-5 and TRBJ2-7; D remains ambiguous. Germline V gives CDR1 LGHNT, CDR2 FRNRAP. The CDR3 contains 11 residues. Trimming shortened V by 7 bases and J by 2 bases, and 6 bases separated the two germline ends. The CDR3, as DNA: TGTGCTAGTGCTATTGCCTACGAGCAGTACTTC. Translation: CASAIAYEQYF.

This clone showed up just a few times. The V gene is TRBV6-5, the J gene TRBJ1-1, with D unresolved. This CDR3 region has 12 residues. Germline V gene lookup returns CDR1 MNHEY and CDR2 SVGAGI. Trimming removed 6 bases at V and 5 bases at J, with 10 bases between. Here the CDR3 reads CASSKKATEAFF. DNA of the CDR3: TGTGCCAGCAGCAAGAAAGCAACTGAAGCTTTCTTT.

This sequence joins TRBV5-4 and TRBJ2-7; TRBD2 agrees at 8 bases. Germline V CDR1 and CDR2: SGHNT, YYREEE (reference sequence). The CDR3 is made up of 15 amino acids. Trimming took 2 bases from V and 4 from J; bases not matched to a gene: 8. The CDR3 DNA reads TGTGCCAGCAGCTTTTTCTCGCGGGAGGCTTACGAGCAGTACTTC. Encoded protein: CASSFFSREAYEQYF.

As for this clone: The junction shows a germline mismatch at one end, possibly a read error. The gene calls are TRBV6-5 and TRBJ2-7; a possible D gene is TRBD2 (7 bases). Looked up from germline, CDR1 is MNHEY and CDR2 is SVGAGI. The CDR3 has 15 amino acids. CDR3 in amino acids: CASRYYREGMGEQYF. The CDR3 DNA reads TGTGCCAGCAGGTACTACAGGGAGGGGATGGGCGAGCAGTACTTC.

The chain has TRBV18 and TRBJ1-2, with D perhaps TRBD1 (5 bases). The CDR3 sequence is 15 residues long. The germline V gene encodes CDR1 KGHSH and CDR2 LQKENI. Trimming took 2 bases from V and 8 from J, leaving 18 bases between them. For the CDR3, the DNA is TGTGCCAGCTCACCATTACAGGACATTAGCCTGGGCTACACCTTC. It translates to CASSPLQDISLGYTF.

The CDR3: CASTLRDTSYEQYF. The CDR3, as DNA: TGTGCCAGCACCCTGAGGGACACCTCCTACGAGCAGTACTTC. The chain is built from TRBV5-8 and TRBJ2-7; D is perhaps TRBD1 (6 bases). The V end lost 6 bases, the J end lost 0 bases, and 13 bases lay between the germline ends. This CDR3 is built from 14 residues. Germline CDR1 SGHTS, CDR2 YDEGEE.

The chain combines TRBV15 with TRBJ1-2; no clear D gene. The CDR3 sequence is 15 residues long. Germline CDR1 reads LNHNV; CDR2 reads YYDKDF (reference sequence). Trimming pared 1 base from V and 6 bases from J, leaving 15 bases between. CDR3: CATSRADYSANGYTF. The DNA of the CDR3 is TGTGCCACCAGCAGAGCGGACTATTCCGCGAATGGCTACACCTTC.

The J gene is TRBJ2-5, the V gene TRBV11-3; 13 bases fit TRBD2. The V and J ends lost 5 bases and 3 bases, in that order; junction bases with no gene match: 12. Germline loops: CDR1 SGHNT, CDR2 YENEEA. This CDR3 contains 18 residues. In nucleotides, the CDR3 is TGTGCCAGCAGCGCGCAGGGGACTAGCGGGACGCAGAAAGAGACCCAGTACTTC. Translated, it gives CASSAQGTSGTQKETQYF.

The chain employs TRBV7-2 and TRBJ2-1; D gene unclear. V was shortened by 3 bases and J by 3 bases, with 6 bases between the two germline ends. The CDR3 loop spans 13 amino acids. CDR1 is SGHTA and CDR2 is FQGNSA in the germline V gene. The CDR3 sequence: CASSFSSYNEQFF. CDR3 in DNA: TGTGCCAGCAGCTTTTCCAGCTACAATGAGCAGTTCTTC.

This clone has more than one count but fewer than ten. V is TRBV2 and J is TRBJ1-1; 8 nucleotides match TRBD1. Trimming at V came to 8 bases and at J to 0 bases, leaving 5 bases not matched to a gene. Per the germline V gene, CDR1 is SNHLY and CDR2 is FYNNEI. The CDR3 is made up of 14 amino acids. This CDR3 reads CASATGVVNTEAFF. CDR3 DNA sequence: TGTGCCAGCGCGACAGGGGTGGTGAACACTGAAGCTTTCTTT.

This clone has just one count. This sequence joins TRBV7-9 and TRBJ2-3; possible D gene TRBD1, 6 bases. Trimming removed 0 bases at V and 1 base at J, with 11 bases between. CDR3 length: 16 residues. Germline V gene sequence: CDR1 SEHNR, CDR2 FQNEAQ (reference sequence). CDR3 DNA sequence: TGTGCCAGCAGCTTAGCGCATAGGACAGGCACAGATACGCAGTATTTT. Protein sequence: CASSLAHRTGTDTQYF.